Included here is one TCR beta chain sequence, with context. This clonotype is described as medium-sized (0.01 to 0.1%). Its antigen is currently not known. It has no much larger one-base neighbor in the sample; base qualities were not kept. This sample is part of a study of esophageal squamous cell carcinoma under preoperative chemotherapy listed by TCRdb under 2018. About the full investigation: Both tumor-infiltrating lymphocytes and peripheral blood T cells had their TCR repertoires profiled in the study. In patients with esophageal squamous cell carcinoma, the study looked at what paclitaxel-nedaplatin chemotherapy did to T-cell receptor repertoires. The cohort comprised a handful of patients with primary esophageal squamous cell carcinoma. Repertoires from samples taken before paclitaxel-nedaplatin therapy were compared with repertoires from samples taken after paclitaxel-nedaplatin therapy. Study-level results and caveats: A small cohort was used, with only a few patients with esophageal squamous cell carcinoma being analyzed. Rather than arising solely from local clonal changes, post-treatment tumor-infiltrating lymphocytes appeared to come partly from peripheral T cells that migrated into the tumor. Clonotype frequencies shifted immediately and substantially under paclitaxel-nedaplatin therapy, and abundant clones were more likely to contract than to amplify. A significant increase in TCR diversity was observed in peripheral T cells after chemotherapy, whereas no such increase was observed in tumor-infiltrating lymphocytes.

The time point label corresponds to: before preoperative PTX-NDP chemotherapy. Patients received paclitaxel-nedaplatin as preoperative chemotherapy before surgery. Including the terminal cysteine and phenylalanine, the CDR3 comprises 14 residues. Just CDR3 DNA is preserved here, 42 bases in frame from base 1. The germline V gene specifies MNHNS as CDR1 and SASEGT as CDR2. The library relied on PCR. Sequencing relied on a HiSeq X Ten. TCR repertoires were characterized by high-throughput sequencing. Using fastp at Q25 and MiXCR, TCRdb reprocessed the public reads and kept productive beta chains. Rows merge per CDR3 protein into single entries with the most common DNA and genes. The sample includes 10,000 to 15,000 distinct CDR3 sequences, with around half observed a single time. Approximately 16% of the sample rests with the top ten.

This TCR derives from a human donor with esophageal squamous cell carcinoma. The donor label of this sample is uncertain. This sample was gathered from a patient given preoperative chemotherapy. Rearrangement joined TRBV6-1 to TRBJ2-1; perhaps TRBD1 is the D gene, with 6 bases matching. The DNA end favors TRBJ2-5, so the J call may be wrong. The bases are TGTGCCAGCAGATCACCTGGGGGCGGGGAGACCCAGTACTTC. Its coded protein is CASRSPGGGETQYF.